Sequencing of this T cell receptor (beta chain) was carried out in a study of blood T cell repertoires in COVID-19. In the study overall: Whether acute or convalescent, the COVID-19 samples came from the United States, Italy and Spain. PBMCs, B-cell-depleted T cells, or T cells were the source of the cDNA or gDNA that made up the material.

The V gene's germline CDR1 is LNHDA and CDR2 SQIVND (reference sequence). The V and J ends lost 6 bases and 0 bases, in that order; junction bases with no gene match: 7. The CDR3 is made up of 16 amino acids. TCRdb's copy holds only in-frame clones and misses some; the assay was immunoSEQ multiplex PCR. The data show roughly 190,000 clones, with more than 80% seen just once and roughly 8.2% held by the top ten. The specimen was peripheral blood. This clonotype was obtained from a woman aged 55-75 years with acute or convalescent COVID-19. The chain uses TRBV19 and TRBJ2-1; 8 bases are a match to TRBD2. The CDR3: CASSHPSGSSYNEQFF. The CDR3 DNA follows: TGTGCCAGTAGCCACCCCAGCGGGAGCTCCTACAATGAGCAGTTCTTC.